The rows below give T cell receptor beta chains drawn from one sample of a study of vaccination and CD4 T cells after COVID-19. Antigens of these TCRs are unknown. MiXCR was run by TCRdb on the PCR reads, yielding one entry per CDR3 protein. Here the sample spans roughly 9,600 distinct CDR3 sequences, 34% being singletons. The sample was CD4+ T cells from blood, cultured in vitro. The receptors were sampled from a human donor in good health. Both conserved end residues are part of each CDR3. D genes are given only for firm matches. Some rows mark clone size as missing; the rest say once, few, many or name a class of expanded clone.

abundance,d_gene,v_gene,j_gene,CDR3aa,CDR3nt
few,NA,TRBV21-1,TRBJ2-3,CASSEMVTSTDTQYF,TGTGCCAGCAGCGAAATGGTAACTTCCACAGATACGCAGTATTTT
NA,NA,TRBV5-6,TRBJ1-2,CASSLSGAYGYTF,TGTGCCAGCAGCTTGTCAGGGGCCTATGGCTACACCTTC
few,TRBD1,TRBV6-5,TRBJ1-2,CASSYSWDRASVKTF,TGTGCCAGCAGTTACTCTTGGGACAGGGCCTCCGTAAAGACCTTC
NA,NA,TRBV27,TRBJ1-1,CASSPGRGTEAFF,TGTGCCAGCAGTCCGGGGAGGGGTACTGAAGCTTTCTTT
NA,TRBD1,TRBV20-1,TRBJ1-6,CSASRGTEGSPLHF,TGCAGTGCTAGTAGGGGGACAGAGGGATCACCCCTCCACTTT
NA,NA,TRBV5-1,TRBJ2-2,CASSSGPYTGELFF,TGCGCCAGCAGCTCCGGGCCATACACCGGGGAGCTGTTTTTT
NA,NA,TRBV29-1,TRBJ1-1,CSVQGNTEAFF,TGCAGCGTGCAGGGGAACACTGAAGCTTTCTTT
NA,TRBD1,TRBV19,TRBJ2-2,CASSLWTGQPGELFF,TGTGCCAGTAGCCTCTGGACAGGGCAGCCCGGGGAGCTGTTTTTT
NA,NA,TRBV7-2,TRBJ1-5,CASSLARGANQPQHF,TGTGCCAGCAGCTTAGCGCGGGGGGCCAATCAGCCCCAGCATTTT
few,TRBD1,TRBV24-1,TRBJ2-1,CATSDFTGANEQFF,TGTGCCACCAGTGATTTTACAGGGGCGAATGAGCAGTTCTTC
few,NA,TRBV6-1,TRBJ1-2,CASSASVGIYGYTF,TGTGCCAGCAGTGCCAGTGTGGGGATATATGGCTACACCTTC
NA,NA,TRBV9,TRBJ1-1,CASSWGRNTEAFF,TGTGCCAGCAGCTGGGGGAGGAACACTGAAGCTTTCTTT
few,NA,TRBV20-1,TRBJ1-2,CSAWTQANYGYTF,TGCAGTGCTTGGACACAGGCTAACTATGGCTACACCTTC
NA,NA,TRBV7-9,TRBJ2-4,CASTPGGNRGENIQYF,TGTGCCAGCACCCCAGGGGGGAACAGGGGCGAAAACATTCAGTACTTC
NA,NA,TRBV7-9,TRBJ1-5,CASSLGEGQPQHF,TGTGCCAGCAGCTTAGGTGAGGGTCAGCCCCAGCATTTT
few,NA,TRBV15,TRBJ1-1,CATSKMGHEAFF,TGTGCCACCAGCAAAATGGGTCATGAGGCTTTCTTT
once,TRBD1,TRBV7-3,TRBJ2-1,CASSPAGQGRGEQFF,TGTGCCAGCAGCCCCGCAGGACAGGGCAGAGGCGAGCAGTTCTTC
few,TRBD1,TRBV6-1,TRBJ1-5,CASSGAGTENQPQHF,TGTGCCAGCAGTGGGGCAGGGACAGAGAATCAGCCCCAGCATTTT
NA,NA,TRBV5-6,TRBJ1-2,CASSLGESNYGYTF,TGTGCCAGCAGCTTGGGAGAATCTAACTATGGCTACACCTTC
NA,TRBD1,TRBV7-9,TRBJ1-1,CASTSWGTGESEAFF,TGTGCCAGCACAAGCTGGGGGACAGGGGAGAGTGAAGCTTTCTTT
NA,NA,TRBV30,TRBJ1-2,CAWRGGGAYGYTF,TGTGCCTGGAGAGGGGGGGGCGCCTATGGCTACACCTTC
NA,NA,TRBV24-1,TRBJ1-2,CATSAQANYGYTF,TGTGCCACCAGTGCCCAGGCTAACTATGGCTACACCTTC
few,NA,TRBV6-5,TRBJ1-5,CASSSSLTGKPQHF,TGTGCCAGCAGTTCCAGCCTTACAGGGAAGCCCCAGCATTTT
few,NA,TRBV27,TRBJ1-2,CASSLLRGEGPDGYTF,TGTGCCAGCAGCTTGCTCCGAGGGGAGGGTCCGGATGGCTACACCTTC
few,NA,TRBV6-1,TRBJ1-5,CASSRTTSNQPQHF,TGTGCCAGCAGTAGGACGACGAGCAATCAGCCCCAGCATTTT
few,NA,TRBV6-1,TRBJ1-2,CASSPARQTIYGYTF,TGTGCCAGCAGCCCGGCCCGACAGACCATTTATGGCTACACCTTC
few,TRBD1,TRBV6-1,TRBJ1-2,CASSDEGTGNDYGYTF,TGTGCCAGCAGTGATGAGGGGACAGGGAATGACTATGGCTACACCTTC
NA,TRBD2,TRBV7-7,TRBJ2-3,CASSLGLAGGTDTQYF,TGTGCTAGCAGCTTGGGACTAGCGGGGGGCACAGATACGCAGTATTTT
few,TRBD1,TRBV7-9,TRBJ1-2,CASSLGLGQQPGGYTF,TGTGCCAGCAGCTTGGGACTGGGACAGCAGCCGGGGGGCTACACCTTC
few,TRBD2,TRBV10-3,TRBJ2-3,CAAKGSSRGIDTQYF,TGTGCTGCAAAGGGTTCGTCGCGGGGGATAGATACGCAGTATTTT
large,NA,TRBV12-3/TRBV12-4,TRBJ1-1,CASSSLSETEAFF,TGTGCCAGCAGTTCCCTATCTGAAACTGAAGCTTTCTTT
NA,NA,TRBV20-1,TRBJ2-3,CSARFPLHTDTQYF,TGCAGTGCTAGGTTCCCACTTCACACAGATACGCAGTATTTT
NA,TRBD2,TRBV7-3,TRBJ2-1,CASSLKFRRGSYNEQFF,TGTGCCAGCAGCTTAAAATTCCGGCGGGGGTCCTACAATGAGCAGTTCTTC
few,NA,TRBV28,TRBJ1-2,CASSLMDYGYTF,TGTGCCAGCAGTTTAATGGATTATGGCTACACCTTC
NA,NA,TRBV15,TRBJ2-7,CATSGANYEQYF,TGTGCCACCAGCGGGGCCAACTACGAGCAGTACTTC
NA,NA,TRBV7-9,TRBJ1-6,CASSQGPGDSPLHF,TGTGCCAGCAGCCAGGGACCAGGGGATTCACCCCTCCACTTT
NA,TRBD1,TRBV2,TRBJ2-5,CASGDRDQETQYF,TGTGCCAGCGGGGACAGAGACCAAGAGACCCAGTACTTC
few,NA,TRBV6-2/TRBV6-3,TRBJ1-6,CASRQDLNSPLHF,TGTGCCAGCAGGCAGGATCTGAATTCACCCCTCCACTTT
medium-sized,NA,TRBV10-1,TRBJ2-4,CASSDRADIQYF,TGCGCCAGCAGTGACAGGGCAGACATTCAGTACTTC
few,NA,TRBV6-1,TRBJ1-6,CASKMYWGVPLHF,TGTGCCAGCAAAATGTACTGGGGGGTACCCCTCCACTTT
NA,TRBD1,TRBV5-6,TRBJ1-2,CASSLHRGLDGYTF,TGTGCCAGCAGCTTACACAGGGGGCTGGATGGCTACACCTTC
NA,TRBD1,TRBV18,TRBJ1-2,CASSPNDGDRAYGYTF,TGTGCCAGCTCACCCAACGACGGGGACAGGGCATATGGCTACACCTTC
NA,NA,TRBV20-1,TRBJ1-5,CSAREGLAMTQHF,TGCAGTGCTAGGGAGGGCCTCGCGATGACCCAGCATTTT
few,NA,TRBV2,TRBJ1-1,CASSGGVRRAFF,TGTGCCAGCAGTGGAGGGGTTCGGAGAGCTTTCTTT
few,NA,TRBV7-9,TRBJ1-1,CASTPRGRTENTEAFF,TGTGCCAGCACCCCCCGGGGGAGGACAGAAAACACTGAAGCTTTCTTT